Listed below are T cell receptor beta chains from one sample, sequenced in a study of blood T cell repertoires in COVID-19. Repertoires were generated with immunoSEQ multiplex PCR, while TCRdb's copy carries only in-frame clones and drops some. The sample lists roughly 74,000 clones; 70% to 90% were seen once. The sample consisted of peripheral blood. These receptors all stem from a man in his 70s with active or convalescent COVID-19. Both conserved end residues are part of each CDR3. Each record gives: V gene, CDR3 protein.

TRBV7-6 CASSPDRGNTEAFF
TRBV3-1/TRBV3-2 CASSQRGGSTNEKLFF
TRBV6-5 CASSSGVGYTF
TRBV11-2 CASSFEQTNTGELFF
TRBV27 CASSLTLPSGGGQETQYF
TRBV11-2 CASSLKRAGGNPYEQYF
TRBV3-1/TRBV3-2 CASSTRTVQETQYF
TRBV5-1 CASSLLAGADTQYF
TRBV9 CASSVDRGPNEKLFF
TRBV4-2 CASSQDKRGDYEQYF
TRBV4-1 CASSQQGLANYNEQFF
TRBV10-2 CATGGTGASTDTQYF
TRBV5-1 CASSLDRDYGYTF
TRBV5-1 CASSFSGSENTGELFF
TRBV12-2 CASRLANRPNSPLHF
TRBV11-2 CASSLGGEETQYF
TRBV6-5 CASRLETQYF
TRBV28 CASSTTRTGGLETQYF
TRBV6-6 CASSWDSSSNDIQYF